This record concerns one T cell receptor beta chain sequence. Authors' methods: Estimated nucleated cell counts came from reference gene primer amplification. The repertoire was sequenced with immunoSEQ multiplex PCR; TCRdb's copy has only in-frame clones and lacks some. The V and J calls and clone size were taken over from that table, and D and trimming were inferred from the DNA. This table has over 400,000 clones, 75% to 90% appearing once. This record belongs to a study of blood T cell repertoires in COVID-19. Across the study: The United States, Italy and Spain were the sources of the acute and convalescent COVID-19 samples. From T cells, B-cell-depleted T cells, or PBMCs came the material, which was cDNA or gDNA.

The ends lost 0 bases at V and 7 bases at J; junction bases unmatched: 7. This CDR3 comprises 16 residues. Germline-derived CDR1 and CDR2 are SGDLS and YYNGEE. This rearrangement joins TRBV9 to TRBJ2-2; TRBD2 matches 9 bases. The receptor was isolated from a human donor in a cohort sampled during active COVID-19. Sample: peripheral blood. In DNA form, the CDR3 reads TGTGCCAGCAGCGTAGGGGCGGGAGGGAGGATCGGGGAGCTGTTTTTT. Residues: CASSVGAGGRIGELFF.